The 6 T cell receptor beta chains below come from one sample, sequenced in a study of shared clonotypes between healthy human individuals. Some clones are missing from TCRdb's copy, which holds only in-frame ones; the method was immunoSEQ multiplex PCR. Among around 1,900,000 clones listed, approximately 92% were seen once. The naive CD8 subset, CD45RO-negative cells positively selected for CCR7, excluded terminally differentiated effector memory CD45RA+ cells. The sequenced sample was naive CD8+ T cells from PBMCs. These receptors all come from a man aged 18 to 35 in good health. Some clones in this sample may be carry-over from other donors' samples.

The CDR3: CASSPGLVSEEQYF. The CDR3 DNA is TGTGCCAGCAGCCCGGGACTAGTCTCAGAAGAGCAGTACTTC. The chain employs TRBV7-3 and TRBJ2-7, with 8 bases fitting TRBD2. Germline trimming cut 5 bases from V and 7 bases from J; bases unmatched to any gene: 10. Germline CDR1 SGHTA, CDR2 FQGTGA. The CDR3 is made up of 14 amino acids.

To note about this clone: Other DNA sequences in the same sample also yield this CDR3. The chain joins TRBV7-9 to TRBJ2-1, with 7 bases aligning to TRBD1. Per the germline V gene, CDR1 is SEHNR and CDR2 is FQNEAQ (reference sequence). The CDR3 sequence is 15 residues long. V dropped 1 base and J dropped 0; count of bases not matched to a gene: 0. The CDR3 protein is CASSLGQGSYNEQFF. The CDR3 DNA reads TGTGCCAGCAGCTTAGGACAGGGCTCCTACAATGAGCAGTTCTTC.

This sequence joins TRBV11-3 and TRBJ2-2; 12 bases align to TRBD1. Germline loops: CDR1 SGHNT, CDR2 YENEEA. The junction had 4 bases not matched to a gene; V was cut back by 5 bases and J by 6 bases. This CDR3 has 15 amino acids. Here the CDR3 reads CASSPRDRGPGELFF. CDR3 nucleotide sequence: TGTGCCAGCAGCCCCCGGGACAGGGGGCCCGGGGAGCTGTTTTTT.

This clone has just a few counts. The chain links TRBV5-6 to TRBJ1-1; D is possibly TRBD1 (5 bases). Germline lookup yields CDR1 SGHDT and CDR2 YYEEEE. This CDR3 is 11 amino acids long. V lost 3 bases, J lost 11 bases, and 11 bases lay in between. The DNA for the CDR3 is TGTGCCAGCAGCTCCCAGGGCGTGGCTTTCTTT. Residues: CASSSQGVAFF.

The rearrangement joins TRBV7-9 to TRBJ2-2; D gene uncertain. V lost 3 bases, J lost 0 bases, and 14 bases lay in between. Per the germline V gene, CDR1 is SEHNR and CDR2 is FQNEAQ (reference sequence). The CDR3 consists of 17 residues. The DNA of the CDR3 is TGTGCCAGCAGCTTCCCTTTTGACAACCCGAACACCGGGGAGCTGTTTTTT. Amino acid sequence: CASSFPFDNPNTGELFF.

This sequence joins TRBV2 and TRBJ2-7, with 8 bases that match TRBD1. This CDR3 spans 14 amino acids. The J segment lost 5 bases and the V segment lost 7 bases, leaving 10 bases of the junction unmatched. Germline loops: CDR1 SNHLY, CDR2 FYNNEI. DNA for the CDR3: TGTGCCAGCACCACAAGAGACAGGGGCAACGAGCAGTACTTC. Translated, it gives CASTTRDRGNEQYF.